A selection of T cell receptor beta chains follows, all from one sample in a study of cytomegalovirus exposure and HLA in healthy donors. Repertoires were generated with immunoSEQ multiplex PCR, while TCRdb's copy carries only in-frame clones and drops some. The sample yields some 200,000 clones, around 83% seen once. Input material: PBMCs. The receptors shown here come from a girl aged 10 to 17 in good health and CMV-seronegative. The CDR3 runs from the conserved cysteine through the conserved F or W. Fields, in order: J gene, V gene, clone size, D gene, CDR3 DNA, CDR3 protein. A D gene is named only where the DNA matches it firmly. The size of a clone is reported for some rows only, either as once, few or many, or as a class for expanded clones.

j_call: TRBJ1-1
v_call: TRBV5-6
clone_size: once
d_call: TRBD1
cdr3_nt: TGTGCCAGCAGCCCCCGGGACAGGGCCAGTTGGTACACTGAAGCTTTCTTT
cdr3_aa: CASSPRDRASWYTEAFF

j_call: TRBJ2-1
v_call: TRBV7-2
clone_size: .
d_call: TRBD2
cdr3_nt: TGTGCCAGCAGCTTCGGCCTAACTAGCGGGAGACAATACAATGAGCAGTTCTTC
cdr3_aa: CASSFGLTSGRQYNEQFF

j_call: TRBJ2-7
v_call: TRBV29-1
clone_size: .
d_call: TRBD2
cdr3_nt: TGCAGCGCAGGACGGGAGGGGGCCTACGAGCAGTACTTC
cdr3_aa: CSAGREGAYEQYF

j_call: TRBJ2-1
v_call: TRBV28
clone_size: .
d_call: TRBD1
cdr3_nt: TGTGCCAGCAGTCCGCAGGGGGCAGAGTACAATGAGCAGTTCTTC
cdr3_aa: CASSPQGAEYNEQFF

j_call: TRBJ2-1
v_call: TRBV5-6
clone_size: .
d_call: TRBD1
cdr3_nt: TGTGCCAGCAGCTTGGGCGGGACAGGGAAGGTGAATGAGCAGTTCTTC
cdr3_aa: CASSLGGTGKVNEQFF

j_call: TRBJ2-1
v_call: TRBV12-5
clone_size: .
d_call: TRBD2
cdr3_nt: TGTGCTAGTGGTTTGGTACTAGGAAGCGGGGGGATAAGATACAATGAGCAGTTCTTC
cdr3_aa: CASGLVLGSGGIRYNEQFF

j_call: TRBJ1-5
v_call: TRBV15
clone_size: .
d_call: .
cdr3_nt: TGTGCCACCAGCAGATCGGAGAATCAGCCCCAGCATTTT
cdr3_aa: CATSRSENQPQHF

j_call: TRBJ1-1
v_call: TRBV19
clone_size: .
d_call: TRBD1
cdr3_nt: TGTGCCAGTAGCCTAATGCGGGACAGGGAGGTCGTGAACACTGAAGCTTTCTTT
cdr3_aa: CASSLMRDREVVNTEAFF

j_call: TRBJ2-2
v_call: TRBV5-4
clone_size: .
d_call: TRBD1
cdr3_nt: TGTGCCAGCAGCCTGGCACCGGGACAGACCACCGGGGAGCTGTTTTTT
cdr3_aa: CASSLAPGQTTGELFF

j_call: TRBJ1-5
v_call: TRBV13
clone_size: .
d_call: .
cdr3_nt: TGTGCCAGCAGCTTAGGCTCTCTGCCCCAGCATTTT
cdr3_aa: CASSLGSLPQHF

j_call: TRBJ1-5
v_call: TRBV10-2
clone_size: few
d_call: .
cdr3_nt: TGCGCCAGCAGTGATCGTCAGGGGTTGGGCAATCAGCCCCAGCATTTT
cdr3_aa: CASSDRQGLGNQPQHF

j_call: TRBJ2-7
v_call: TRBV9
clone_size: .
d_call: TRBD1
cdr3_nt: TGTGCCAGCAGCCCCACGGCAGGGGGAGCCTACGAGCAGTACTTC
cdr3_aa: CASSPTAGGAYEQYF

j_call: TRBJ2-7
v_call: TRBV7-9
clone_size: .
d_call: TRBD2
cdr3_nt: TGTTCCAGCAGCCTGACTAGCGGGCGCTCCTACGAGCAGTACTTC
cdr3_aa: CSSSLTSGRSYEQYF

j_call: TRBJ2-2
v_call: TRBV7-2
clone_size: .
d_call: TRBD1
cdr3_nt: TGTGCCAGCAGCTTAGCCCGACAGGGGATCGGGGAGCTGTTTTTT
cdr3_aa: CASSLARQGIGELFF

j_call: TRBJ2-3
v_call: TRBV27
clone_size: .
d_call: TRBD2
cdr3_nt: TGTGCCAGCAGTCAAACTACCGGGACTAGCGGGTTTCTGAATACGCAGTATTTT
cdr3_aa: CASSQTTGTSGFLNTQYF

j_call: TRBJ2-7
v_call: TRBV29-1
clone_size: .
d_call: TRBD1
cdr3_nt: TGCAGCGTCCAACGAGGGACAGGGACCTTCTACGAGCAGTACTTC
cdr3_aa: CSVQRGTGTFYEQYF

j_call: TRBJ2-7
v_call: TRBV14
clone_size: .
d_call: TRBD1
cdr3_nt: TGTGCCAGCAGCCAAGAGAAAATTAGTCTTAGGGGGCGAAGTGGGCAGTACTTC
cdr3_aa: CASSQEKISLRGRSGQYF

j_call: TRBJ1-5
v_call: TRBV10-1
clone_size: .
d_call: .
cdr3_nt: TGCTCTTCACCCCCTCGGAGGTCATATAGCAATCAGCCCCAGCATTTT
cdr3_aa: CSSPPRRSYSNQPQHF

j_call: TRBJ2-7
v_call: TRBV27
clone_size: .
d_call: .
cdr3_nt: TGTGCCAGCAGTTTAGCGGGACCCTACGAGCAGTACTTC
cdr3_aa: CASSLAGPYEQYF

j_call: TRBJ1-2
v_call: TRBV27
clone_size: .
d_call: TRBD1
cdr3_nt: TGTGCCAGCGGGACAGGAAACTATGGCTACACCTTC
cdr3_aa: CASGTGNYGYTF

j_call: TRBJ1-5
v_call: TRBV27
clone_size: .
d_call: TRBD1
cdr3_nt: TGTGCCAGCGCTCCGGGACAGTTAAATCAGCCCCAGCATTTT
cdr3_aa: CASAPGQLNQPQHF

j_call: TRBJ1-2
v_call: TRBV19
clone_size: .
d_call: TRBD1
cdr3_nt: TGTGCCAGTAGTGCAAAAAGACAGGGGGACAATGGCTACACCTTC
cdr3_aa: CASSAKRQGDNGYTF

j_call: TRBJ2-3
v_call: TRBV6-5
clone_size: .
d_call: .
cdr3_nt: TGTGCCAGCAGTTACAAATGGACAAGAGATACGCAGTATTTT
cdr3_aa: CASSYKWTRDTQYF

j_call: TRBJ1-4
v_call: TRBV7-9
clone_size: .
d_call: .
cdr3_nt: TGTGCCAGCAGCTACCCGTTAGTTGAAAAACTGTTTTTT
cdr3_aa: CASSYPLVEKLFF

j_call: TRBJ2-2
v_call: TRBV4-1
clone_size: .
d_call: TRBD1
cdr3_nt: TGCGCCAGCAGCCAAGGACGTTCCGACAGGGGGCAGGTCGGGGAGCTGTTTTTT
cdr3_aa: CASSQGRSDRGQVGELFF

j_call: TRBJ1-1
v_call: TRBV2
clone_size: .
d_call: TRBD1
cdr3_nt: TGTGCCAGCAGGGTGGCCAGGGGGCAAACTGAAGCTTTCTTT
cdr3_aa: CASRVARGQTEAFF

j_call: TRBJ2-5
v_call: TRBV5-4
clone_size: .
d_call: .
cdr3_nt: TGTGCCAGCAGCCGCGACAGACAAGAGACCCAGTACTTC
cdr3_aa: CASSRDRQETQYF

j_call: TRBJ2-3
v_call: TRBV27
clone_size: .
d_call: .
cdr3_nt: TGTGCCAGCCGCGGAGCGGAAACGTCGGCAGATACGCAGTATTTT
cdr3_aa: CASRGAETSADTQYF

j_call: TRBJ2-5
v_call: TRBV10-2
clone_size: .
d_call: TRBD2
cdr3_nt: TGCGCCAGCAGCGGACATAAAGCGGGAGAGGAAGAGACCCAGTACTTC
cdr3_aa: CASSGHKAGEEETQYF

j_call: TRBJ1-5
v_call: TRBV6-5
clone_size: .
d_call: .
cdr3_nt: TGTGCCAGCAGTTCGGGTCGGGGTTCGGGTGATCAGCCCCAGCATTTT
cdr3_aa: CASSSGRGSGDQPQHF

j_call: TRBJ1-1
v_call: TRBV6-6
clone_size: .
d_call: .
cdr3_nt: TGTGCCAGCAGTTACTCGGTGGGGCCCCAAAACACTGAAGCTTTCTTT
cdr3_aa: CASSYSVGPQNTEAFF

j_call: TRBJ2-2
v_call: TRBV5-1
clone_size: once
d_call: TRBD2
cdr3_nt: TGCGCCAGCAGCCCCCGGACTAGCTTGGACACCGGGGAGCTGTTTTTT
cdr3_aa: CASSPRTSLDTGELFF

j_call: TRBJ2-1
v_call: TRBV28
clone_size: once
d_call: .
cdr3_nt: TGTGCCAGCCGGGAGGACAGAGGTTACTACAATGAGCAGTTCTTC
cdr3_aa: CASREDRGYYNEQFF